This T cell receptor beta chain was recovered during a study of blood T cell repertoires in COVID-19. Study as a whole: Samples taken during acute and convalescent COVID-19 were collected in the United States, Italy and Spain. The cDNA or gDNA used as material had been derived from T cells, B-cell-depleted T cells, or PBMCs.

Per the authors' pipeline: Estimates of nucleated cell counts were drawn from the amplification of reference gene primers. Sequencing used immunoSEQ multiplex PCR; TCRdb keeps in-frame clones, though not all of them. V, J and clone size were drawn from that table, and D and trimming were deduced from the DNA. The sample records a few hundred thousand clones, 70% to 90% being singletons. The CDR3 consists of 15 residues. The junction had 5 bases not matched to a gene; V was cut back by 6 bases and J by 7 bases. Germline values: CDR1 LNHDA, CDR2 SQIVND (reference sequence). This clonotype was sampled from a human donor in a cohort sampled during active COVID-19. What was sequenced was peripheral blood. The gene calls are TRBV19 and TRBJ2-1, with 14 positions matching TRBD2. CDR3 residues: CASRETSGGVNEQFF. The CDR3 nucleotides read TGTGCCAGTAGGGAGACTAGCGGGGGGGTTAATGAGCAGTTCTTC.